Each of the 3 T cell receptor beta chains below was sequenced from the same sample in a study of OX40 agonist ivuxolimab in advanced cancers. Here immunoSEQ multiplex PCR was the method, and the copy in TCRdb shows in-frame clones only, minus some. Of some 70,000 clones listed, about 86% were seen once; the top ten hold approximately 2.8%. Specimen: CD4+ or CD8+ T cells sorted from blood, collected in a trial of the OX40 agonist ivuxolimab. These receptors were collected from an adult with an advanced solid tumor such as melanoma, head and neck, liver or kidney cancer.

V and J are TRBV2 and TRBJ1-2; D uncertain. CDR3 length: 13 amino acids. Germline loops: CDR1 SNHLY, CDR2 FYNNEI. The ends were cut back, 3 bases at V and 5 bases at J, with 10 bases in the middle. As DNA, the CDR3 is TGTGCCAGCAGTGAGTACCTCTGGTATGGCTACACCTTC. It is translated as CASSEYLWYGYTF.

This clone occurred a few times. The chain employs TRBV30 and TRBJ1-1; 7 nucleotides match TRBD1. Germline-derived CDR1 and CDR2 are GTSNPN and SVGIG (reference sequence). The V segment lost 4 bases and the J segment 1 base; nucleotides outside the gene matches: 3. The length of the CDR3 is 13 residues. CDR3 residues: CAWTRGRNTEAFF. The CDR3 DNA is TGTGCCTGGACAAGGGGGCGGAACACTGAAGCTTTCTTT.

The chain employs TRBV9 and TRBJ1-4; the D gene is possibly TRBD1 (5 bases). The CDR3 has 15 amino acids. The ends were cut back, 4 bases at V and 3 bases at J, with 13 bases in the middle. The germline CDR1 and CDR2 sequences are SGDLS and YYNGEE. The CDR3 DNA reads TGTGCCAGCAGCCTCCAGGGTACGGCTAATGAAAAACTGTTTTTT. It specifies CASSLQGTANEKLFF.